This TCR beta chain was sequenced in a study of cytotoxic CD8 clonotypes in ibrutinib-treated CLL. Study background: Following a median 12 months of treatment, with a range of 6 to 36, response samples were taken. Sample averages reached 255,043 productive templates and 94,082 productive rearrangements. Study outcomes and limitations: Patients showed higher baseline clonality than age-matched healthy donors, and it tracked circulating CD8+ T-cell counts. Sampling times differed between sustained-remission and progressing patients.

Profiling relied on immunoSEQ multiplex PCR, and the TCRdb table lists in-frame clones only, not all of them. The sample lists about 21,000 clones, approximately 84% occurring once. The CDR3 has 14 amino acids. Germline lookup yields CDR1 LNHDA and CDR2 SQIVND (reference sequence). With V trimmed by 5 bases and J by 4 bases, 7 bases remained unmatched. About this clone itself: Its antigen is undetermined.

The TCR originated in a human donor with chronic lymphocytic leukemia. This material consisted of PBMCs, taken before ibrutinib treatment. V is TRBV19 and J is TRBJ1-2; 7 nucleotides agree with TRBD1. Here the CDR3 reads CASSGETGFYGYTF. The CDR3 DNA reads as TGTGCCAGTAGTGGGGAGACAGGGTTCTATGGCTACACCTTC.